This T cell receptor beta chain was obtained from a study of T cell repertoires in cytomegalovirus infection. Study-wide results and caveats: HLA-C-restricted CMV clonotypes gave the most frequent clonotype in two of eight donors.

Using its own MiXCR run on the reads, TCRdb lists one record per CDR3 protein. This sample yields nearly 700,000 distinct CDR3 sequences, of which about 30% are seen a single time; over 15% belongs to the top ten. Worth noting for this clonotype: Antigen: not known. Germline is not matched at one junction end, which may reflect a read error.

This CDR3 is 12 amino acids long. Sequenced here: cultured PBMCs, sampled from culture after CMV antigen stimulation. This TCR came from a human donor in good health (CMV status not recorded). Some clones in this sample may be carry-over from other donors' samples. The rearrangement uses TRBV5-3 and TRBJ1-2; D is ambiguous. TRBV5-3 is assigned to the ORF class and has an uncertain function. CDR3 amino acids: CASSFVETGYTF. The CDR3 coding sequence is TGTGCCAGCAGCTTTGTTGAGACCGGCTACACCTTC.